The TCR beta chain described here comes from a study of blood T cell repertoires in COVID-19 (dated by TCRdb to about 2020). Turning to the overall study: Collaborator samples came from the United States, Italy and Spain and covered acute and convalescent phases of COVID-19. The material from the prospective study consisted of cDNA or gDNA derived from T cells, B-cell-depleted T cells, or PBMCs. Subjects who had been exposed to COVID-19, were actively infected with it, or had recovered from it provided the deeply sampled blood TCRbeta repertoires that made up the dataset. The repertoires were released in a freely available public database meant as a resource for research on the immune response to SARS-CoV-2. The samples were drawn from two sources: the first 160 participants of the ongoing ImmuneRACE study, and 950 to 1,500 subjects contributed by 6 global collaborators. Nearly every sample came with metadata listing a de-identified subject ID, COVID-19 status, age in years and sex. Where HLA class I and class II types were available, the types were taken from metadata supplied by the sample provider, not from assay-based typing.

General findings and caveats noted by the study authors: The quantity of clinical and demographic metadata differed by source and by participant and was supplied without curation.

V and J lose 5 bases and 4 bases, and a span of 14 bases separates them. From a lookup of the germline V gene (reference sequence), CDR1 and CDR2 are LNHDA and SQIVND. The CDR3 contains 14 residues, cysteine and phenylalanine counted. Only CDR3 DNA is held: 42 bases, read in frame from base 1. TCRbeta CDR3 regions were amplified from genomic DNA using the immunoSEQ Assay, a bias-controlled multiplex PCR. Per the source publication's procedure: The number of nucleated cells in each sample was estimated from the amplification of reference gene primers within the assay. Sequence reads were collapsed and filtered to measure the absolute abundance of every unique TCRbeta CDR3 rearrangement. For each sample, productive Simpson clonality was calculated by taking the square root of Simpson's diversity index across productive rearrangements. TCRdb obtained this table from immuneACCESS and retained in-frame rearrangements with V and J assigned. These tables miss some clones; where compared with another copy, unresolved V genes account for less than half of the shortfall, and the remainder is unexplained. Clonal size and the V and J genes are those of that table, whereas D and trimming came from the DNA. The sample table shows 40,000 to 60,000 clones, and 86% are seen once. Of the sample, under 15% is held by the ten largest clones.

This clone turned up a few times. This receptor's antigen is unknown. Base quality data are lacking; no much larger clone is found one base away. The collaborating institutions used their own protocols to collect whole blood in K2EDTA tubes. For TCRbeta analysis, collaborators shipped samples in one of three forms: frozen whole blood, isolated PBMCs, or DNA extracted from either of those sample types. The chain joins TRBV19 to TRBJ1-2, with an unclear D gene assignment. Sequencing used peripheral blood. This TCR was recovered from a human donor in a cohort sampled during active COVID-19. The CDR3 protein is CASSPGGSSYGYTF. DNA sequence: TGTGCCAGTAGTCCCGGAGGGAGTAGCTATGGCTACACCTTC.